This T cell receptor beta chain was sequenced in a study of cytomegalovirus exposure and HLA in healthy donors. A remark on this clone: The antigen is undetermined.

The CDR3 spans 13 residues. V dropped 7 bases and J dropped 10; count of bases not matched to a gene: 15. Per the germline V gene, CDR1 is SQVTM and CDR2 is ANQGSEA. Whole-study findings and limits: Productive rates of about 87% or about 30% were seen for most TCR beta V segments in an earlier analysis. Later work found that TCR association rates differed between HLA loci; DRB1 had the most and HLA-C the fewest. Only CMV serostatus was available as immune exposure information.

Primers: 60 Vbeta forward and 13 Jbeta reverse. Repertoires were generated with immunoSEQ multiplex PCR, while TCRdb's copy carries only in-frame clones and drops some. The profile shows 150,000 to 180,000 clones, 80% of them singletons. The chain recombines TRBV29-1 with TRBJ1-2; TRBD1 agrees at 7 bases. The sequenced sample consisted of PBMCs. This TCR derives from a woman in her forties in good health and CMV-seropositive. The CDR3 reads CSAEGGGPHIYTF. Written as DNA, the CDR3 is TGCAGCGCCGAAGGGGGCGGCCCACATATCTACACCTTC.